This TCR beta chain was recovered during a study of T-cell memory formation after mild COVID-19. About this clonotype: Antigen specificity is unknown.

5'RACE primed from the constant segment yielded TCR alpha and TCR beta cDNA libraries bearing sample barcodes and UMIs. Each CDR3 protein gets one entry after TCRdb re-called the 5' RACE reads with MiXCR. The sample includes around 200,000 distinct CDR3 sequences, around 30% seen only once; the top ten take about an eighth. The study, taken as a whole, reports: Whether day 37 second-wave clones are SARS-CoV-2-specific was not confirmed. Pre-infection memory harbored some responding clones, suggesting cross-reactive memory joined. CM and EM subsets held most contracting CD4+ clones; EMRA held CD8+ ones.

The germline CDR1 and CDR2 sequences are LGHNA and YNFKEQ. The CDR3 covers 13 residues. Trimming pared 4 bases from V and 5 bases from J, leaving 11 bases between. This receptor was identified in an adult woman who had mild COVID-19 (a few samples of this study predate the infection). Cell type and time point are not known. The chain has TRBV4-2 and TRBJ1-2; D not certain. Sequenced input: PBMCs or a T cell subset sorted from them (not recorded which). The CDR3 sequence is CASSRLDLYGYTF. CDR3 DNA: TGTGCCAGCAGCCGTCTAGACTTGTATGGCTACACCTTC.